This TCR beta chain appears in the sequencing data of a study of T cells in Graves' hyperthyroidism and ophthalmopathy. V was cut by 5 bases and J by 0 bases, with 23 bases left in between. CDR3 length: 20 residues. The germline gives CDR1 SEHNR, CDR2 FQNEAQ (reference sequence). This clonotype was recorded once. Its antigen is undetermined. Criteria for exclusion of patients were uncontrolled infection, other autoimmune disease, pregnancy or lactation. Diagnosis relied on clinical symptoms, serum thyroxine and TRAb, thyroid ultrasound and orbital computed tomography. From RNA transcripts, TCR beta CDR3 regions were amplified. Researchers ran a first-round RT-PCR on the TCR CDR3 using the HTBI primer set. TCRdb independently ran MiXCR on the multiplex PCR reads; one entry per CDR3 protein. Of about 840,000 distinct CDR3 sequences listed, roughly 40% were seen once; the top ten hold 7.5% to 9.5%. General study results and limits: A 13 V-J signature model discriminated ophthalmopathy versus stable hyperthyroidism. Before onset, ophthalmopathy was predicted by the model a median around 6.5 months earlier.

The origin of this receptor is a man between 18 and 29 years old with Graves' hyperthyroidism. The gene calls are TRBV7-9 and TRBJ2-6, with a weak D call TRBD1 (6 bases). The sequenced sample was blood. CDR3 in amino acids: CASSLQRGKGKPSGANVLTF. In DNA, the CDR3 is TGTGCCAGCAGCCTCCAAAGGGGGAAGGGAAAGCCCTCTGGGGCCAACGTCCTGACTTTC.